The 16 T cell receptor beta chains reported below all come from one sample, sequenced in a study of CD8 T cells in ankylosing spondylitis. TCRdb ran MiXCR on the 5' RACE reads and lists one entry per CDR3 protein. The repertoire includes roughly 120,000 distinct CDR3 sequences, roughly 6.6% of them detected once, and 9% to 15% sits in the top ten. The sequenced material came from blood, either unsorted or a sorted T cell fraction (not recorded which). The receptors come from a male donor with ankylosing spondylitis or in good health (not recorded which).

Many counts were recorded for this clonotype. The V call is TRBV7-2, the J call TRBJ1-4, with a possible D match to TRBD1 (6 bases). This CDR3 comprises 14 residues. The ends were cut back, 2 bases at V and 8 bases at J, with 12 bases in the middle. The germline V gene has CDR1 SGHTA and CDR2 FQGNSA. CDR3 coding DNA: TGTGCCAGCAGCTTAAGCAGGGGAGGAGAAAAACTGTTTTTT. The encoded protein is CASSLSRGGEKLFF.

This clonotype has a count of ten or more. V usage is TRBV20-1 and J usage is TRBJ1-5; D uncertain. Deletions cut 1 base from V and 2 bases from J, with 6 bases between. Germline V gene lookup returns CDR1 DFQATT and CDR2 SNEGSKA (reference sequence). The CDR3 totals 13 residues. The CDR3 DNA reads TGCAGTGCTAGAGCTGGGGGCAATCAGCCCCAGCATTTT. Translating it yields CSARAGGNQPQHF.

Regarding this clonotype: This may be a read error: a much more frequent sequence differs by one nucleotide. The chain carries TRBV7-2 and TRBJ2-5; D perhaps matches TRBD2 (5 bases). This CDR3 has 14 amino acids. Germline V CDR1 and CDR2: SGHTA, FQGNSA. DNA for the CDR3: TGTGCCAGCAACTTAGCGTCGGGCCCAGAGACCCAGTACTTC. Amino acid sequence: CASNLASGPETQYF.

This chain connects TRBV18 to TRBJ2-3; D is unresolved. V lost 2 bases to trimming and J lost 2 bases, with 5 bases between them. CDR3 size: 13 residues. Per the germline V gene, CDR1 is KGHSH and CDR2 is LQKENI. CDR3 loop: CASSPVITDTQYF. The DNA for the CDR3 is TGTGCCAGCTCACCAGTCATCACAGATACGCAGTATTTT.

This clonotype showed up many times. The rearrangement links TRBV9 to TRBJ2-1; 8 bases align to TRBD2. Per germline, CDR1 SGDLS and CDR2 YYNGEE. The junction had 9 bases not matched to a gene; V was cut back by 3 bases and J by 10 bases. The CDR3 is made up of 14 amino acids. The CDR3 sequence: CASSDGLAEGEQFF. CDR3 sequence (DNA): TGTGCCAGCAGCGACGGACTAGCCGAAGGGGAGCAGTTCTTC.

This clonotype was found many times. This chain uses TRBV18 with TRBJ2-1, with D possibly TRBD2 on 6 matching bases. Deletions cut 5 bases from V and 5 bases from J, with 16 bases between. Germline values: CDR1 KGHSH, CDR2 LQKENI. CDR3 length: 15 amino acids. The CDR3 reads CASSFTEGQNNEQFF. CDR3 DNA: TGTGCCAGCTCATTCACGGAGGGGCAGAACAATGAGCAGTTCTTC.

This clonotype was seen at least ten times. This chain links TRBV5-1 with TRBJ2-1; tentative D call: TRBD1 (6 bases). The CDR3 is made up of 16 amino acids. The V gene's germline CDR1 is SGHRS and CDR2 YFSETQ. V lost 0 bases and J lost 0, with 10 bases in between. For the CDR3, the DNA is TGCGCCAGCAGCTTGGAGCCCAGGGGCTCCTACAATGAGCAGTTCTTC. It yields the protein CASSLEPRGSYNEQFF.

This clonotype was detected many times. The chain's CDR3 is CSARDPRTSGDTQYF. The DNA for the CDR3 is TGCAGTGCTAGAGATCCGAGGACTAGCGGAGATACGCAGTATTTT. The rearrangement uses TRBV20-1 and TRBJ2-3; TRBD2 matches 10 bases. The V gene end was trimmed by 0 bases and the J gene end by 5 bases; junction bases not matched to a gene: 5. Germline CDR1 DFQATT, CDR2 SNEGSKA (reference sequence). This CDR3 contains 15 residues.

This clonotype appeared many times. V is TRBV5-1 and J is TRBJ1-3; no definite D call. Trimming took 1 base from V and 3 from J, leaving 8 bases between them. CDR1 is SGHRS, CDR2 YFSETQ, per germline. The CDR3 spans 14 residues. The CDR3 region is CASSLYSFGNTIYF. CDR3 coding DNA: TGCGCCAGCAGCTTGTACAGCTTTGGAAACACCATATATTTT. The full variable domain, with the rest looked up from reference TRBV5-1 and TRBJ1-3, is KAGVTQTPRYLIKTRGQQVTLSCSPISGHRSVSWYQQTPGQGLQFLFEYFSETQRNKGNFPGRFSGRQFSNSRSEMNVSTLELGDSALYLCASSLYSFGNTIYFGEGSWLTVV.

This clonotype has at least ten counts. The V and J genes are TRBV29-1 and TRBJ2-5; D remains unclear. Germline lookup yields CDR1 SQVTM and CDR2 ANQGSEA. V was trimmed by 2 bases and J by 5 bases, leaving 12 bases between them. The CDR3 extends over 13 amino acids. The CDR3 bases are TGCAGCGTTGAATCCAGGATAATTGAGACCCAGTACTTC. The encoded protein is CSVESRIIETQYF.

The chain is built from TRBV20-1 and TRBJ1-3, with 9 bases aligning to TRBD1. The germline V gene has CDR1 DFQATT and CDR2 SNEGSKA (reference sequence). J lost 7 bases, V lost 1 base, and 5 bases had no gene match. The CDR3 totals 14 residues. Here the CDR3 reads CSARAGQGTNTIYF. The CDR3 region has the DNA TGCAGTGCTAGAGCGGGACAGGGCACGAACACCATATATTTT.

There are many counts of this clonotype. The chain links TRBV3-1 to TRBJ1-5; weak D call: TRBD1 (6 bases). The CDR3 contains 15 residues. Looked up from germline, CDR1 is LGHDT and CDR2 is YNNKEL (reference sequence). V was shortened by 5 bases and J by 3 bases, with 14 bases between the two germline ends. The chain's CDR3 is CASSGRDTLNQPQHF. In DNA form, the CDR3 reads TGTGCCAGCAGCGGCCGGGACACGCTCAATCAGCCCCAGCATTTT.

This clonotype has more than one count but fewer than ten. The rearrangement uses TRBV12-3 or TRBV12-4 and TRBJ2-7; 7 nucleotides line up with TRBD1. The CDR3 has 12 residues. Germline trimming cut 6 bases from V and 9 bases from J; bases unmatched to any gene: 8. In DNA form, the CDR3 reads TGTGCCAGCAGGCTATTTCAGGGGGTGCAGTACTTC. It yields the protein CASRLFQGVQYF.

This clonotype has at least ten counts. The rearrangement uses TRBV12-3 or TRBV12-4 and TRBJ1-2; TRBD1 is a possible D gene (6 bases). V was trimmed by 0 bases and J by 2 bases, leaving 16 bases between them. The CDR3 loop spans 17 amino acids. The CDR3 protein is CASSLAPSTGKNYGYTF. CDR3 bases: TGTGCCAGCAGTTTAGCCCCTAGTACAGGGAAAAACTATGGCTACACCTTC.

This clonotype occurred many times. This chain links TRBV7-2 with TRBJ1-2, with D tentatively TRBD1 (5 bases). The CDR3 length is 17 residues. V lost 1 base to trimming and J lost 7 bases, with 22 bases between them. Germline CDR1 is SGHTA and CDR2 is FQGNSA. The CDR3 nucleotides are TGTGCCAGCAGCTTAGTTTGGGGGACGGCAAGATTCTTTGGCTACACCTTC. Translation gives CASSLVWGTARFFGYTF. The whole variable domain, remainder taken from reference TRBV7-2 and TRBJ1-2, is GAGVSQSPSNKVTEKGKDVELRCDPISGHTALYWYRQSLGQGLEFLIYFQGNSAPDKSGLPSDRFSAERTGGSVSTLTIQRTQQEDSAVYLCASSLVWGTARFFGYTFGSGTRLTVV.

This clonotype was counted at least ten times. The chain joins TRBV12-3 or TRBV12-4 to TRBJ1-2, with a tentative D call TRBD1 (6 bases). The V end was cut by 5 bases, the J end by 5 bases, with 12 bases between. The CDR3 runs 13 residues. CDR3 sequence reads: CASSPIQGYGYTF. The CDR3 coding sequence is TGTGCCAGCAGTCCCATACAGGGTTATGGCTACACCTTC.